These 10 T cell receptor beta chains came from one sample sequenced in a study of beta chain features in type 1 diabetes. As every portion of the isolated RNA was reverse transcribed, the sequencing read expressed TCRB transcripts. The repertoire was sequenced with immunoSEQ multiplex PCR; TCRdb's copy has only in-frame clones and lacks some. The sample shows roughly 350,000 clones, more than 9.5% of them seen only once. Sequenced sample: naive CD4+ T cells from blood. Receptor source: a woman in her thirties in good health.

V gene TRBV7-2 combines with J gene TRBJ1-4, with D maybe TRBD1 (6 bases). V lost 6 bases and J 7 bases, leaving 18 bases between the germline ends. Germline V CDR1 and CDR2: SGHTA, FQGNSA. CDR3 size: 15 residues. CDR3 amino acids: CASRPTGTGGEKLFF. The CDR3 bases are TGTGCCAGCAGACCTACAGGGACCGGTGGTGAAAAACTGTTTTTT.

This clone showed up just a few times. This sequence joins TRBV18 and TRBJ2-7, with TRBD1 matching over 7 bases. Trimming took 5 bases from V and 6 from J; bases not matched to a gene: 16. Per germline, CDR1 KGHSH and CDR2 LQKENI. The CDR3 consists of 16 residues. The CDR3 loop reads CASSSTSPGQFFEQYF. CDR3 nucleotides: TGTGCCAGCTCATCCACGAGTCCGGGACAGTTTTTCGAGCAGTACTTC.

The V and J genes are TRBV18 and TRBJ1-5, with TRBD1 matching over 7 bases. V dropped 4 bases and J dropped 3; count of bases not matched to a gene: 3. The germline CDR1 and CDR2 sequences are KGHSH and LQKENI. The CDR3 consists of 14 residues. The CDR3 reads CASSHDRVNQPQHF. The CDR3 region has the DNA TGTGCCAGCTCACACGACAGGGTCAATCAGCCCCAGCATTTT.

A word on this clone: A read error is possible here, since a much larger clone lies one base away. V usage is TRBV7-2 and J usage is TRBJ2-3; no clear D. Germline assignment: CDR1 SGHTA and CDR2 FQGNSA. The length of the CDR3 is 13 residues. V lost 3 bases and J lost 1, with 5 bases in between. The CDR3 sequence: CASSFIGTDTQYF. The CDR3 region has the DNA TGTGCCAGCAGCTTTATCGGCACAGATACGCAGTATTTT.

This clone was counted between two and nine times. The CDR3 sequence is CASSQDRGPSGSSYEQYF. CDR3 bases: TGCGCCAGCAGTCAGGACAGGGGGCCTAGCGGAAGCTCCTACGAGCAGTACTTC. V is TRBV5-1 and J is TRBJ2-7; 11 nucleotides match TRBD1. Trimming cost V 5 bases and J 0 bases; bases outside gene matches: 13. Germline CDR1 is SGHRS and CDR2 is YFSETQ. CDR3 length equals 18 residues. Full variable domain (rest looked up from reference TRBV5-1 and TRBJ2-7): KAGVTQTPRYLIKTRGQQVTLSCSPISGHRSVSWYQQTPGQGLQFLFEYFSETQRNKGNFPGRFSGRQFSNSRSEMNVSTLELGDSALYLCASSQDRGPSGSSYEQYFGPGTRLTVT.

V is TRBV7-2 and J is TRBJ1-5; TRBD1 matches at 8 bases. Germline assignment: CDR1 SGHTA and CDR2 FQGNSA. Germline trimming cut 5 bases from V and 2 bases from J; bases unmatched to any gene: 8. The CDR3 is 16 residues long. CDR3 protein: CASSTRTGRGNQPQHF. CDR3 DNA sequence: TGTGCCAGCAGCACCCGGACAGGGCGAGGCAATCAGCCCCAGCATTTT.

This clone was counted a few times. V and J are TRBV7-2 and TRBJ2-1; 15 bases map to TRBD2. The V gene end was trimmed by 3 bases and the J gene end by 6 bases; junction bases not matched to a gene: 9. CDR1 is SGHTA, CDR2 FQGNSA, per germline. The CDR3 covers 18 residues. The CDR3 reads CASSFTPGLAGGGNEQFF. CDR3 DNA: TGTGCCAGCAGCTTTACCCCGGGACTAGCGGGAGGTGGCAATGAGCAGTTCTTC.

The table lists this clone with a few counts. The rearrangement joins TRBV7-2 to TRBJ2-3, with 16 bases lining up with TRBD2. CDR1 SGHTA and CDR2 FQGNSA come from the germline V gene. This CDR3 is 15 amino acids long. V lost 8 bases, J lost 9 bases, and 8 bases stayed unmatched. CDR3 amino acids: CASGWGLAGGGTQYF. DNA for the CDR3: TGTGCCAGCGGGTGGGGACTAGCGGGAGGGGGGACGCAGTATTTT.

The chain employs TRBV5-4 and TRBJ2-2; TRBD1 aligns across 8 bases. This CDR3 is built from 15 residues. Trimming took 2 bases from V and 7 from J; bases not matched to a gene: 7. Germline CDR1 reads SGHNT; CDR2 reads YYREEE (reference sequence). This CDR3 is CASSFQQGADGELFF. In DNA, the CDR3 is TGTGCCAGCAGCTTTCAGCAGGGGGCTGACGGGGAGCTGTTTTTT.

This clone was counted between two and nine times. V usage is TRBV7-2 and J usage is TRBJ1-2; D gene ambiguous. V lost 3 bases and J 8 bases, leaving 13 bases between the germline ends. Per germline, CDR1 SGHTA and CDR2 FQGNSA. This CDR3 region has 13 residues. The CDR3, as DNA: TGTGCCAGCAGCTTGGAAAGGAGTCGGGGCTACACCTTC. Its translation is CASSLERSRGYTF.